This T cell receptor (beta chain) was identified during a study of blood T cell repertoires in COVID-19. Trimming cost V 1 base and J 1 base; bases outside gene matches: 9. In germline, CDR1 is SGHRS, CDR2 YFSETQ. CDR3 length: 19 residues. Method: immunoSEQ multiplex PCR; TCRdb's copy keeps in-frame clones and lacks some. The repertoire holds a few hundred thousand clones, with about nine tenths as singletons. The J gene is TRBJ1-4, the V gene TRBV5-1, with 11 positions matching TRBD1. The receptor was derived from a man aged 30-40 years who had recovered from COVID-19. Sequencing used PBMCs or T cells enriched from blood (not recorded which). The DNA of the CDR3 is TGCGCCAGCAGCTTGTACCCTTCCGGGACAGGGGGAACTAATGAAAAACTGTTTTTT. The encoded protein is CASSLYPSGTGGTNEKLFF.